This T cell receptor beta chain was documented in a study of T cell changes during pregnancy in multiple sclerosis. Produced via immunoSEQ multiplex PCR; TCRdb's table is partial and in-frame only. The sample has roughly 20,000 clones, about nine tenths seen once. V lost 2 bases, J lost 5 bases, and 14 bases lay in between. CDR3 length: 14 residues. Germline V gene data show CDR1 as SGHRS and CDR2 as YFSETQ. The TCR was taken from a female donor in good health, enrolled as a control in a pregnancy study. The chain links TRBV5-1 to TRBJ2-7; unclear D gene. Sample: CD8+ T cells from peripheral blood mononuclear cells, taken in the third trimester of pregnancy. CDR3 residues: CASSFPSGRNEQYF. Written as DNA, the CDR3 is TGCGCCAGCAGCTTTCCCTCCGGCAGGAACGAGCAGTACTTC.